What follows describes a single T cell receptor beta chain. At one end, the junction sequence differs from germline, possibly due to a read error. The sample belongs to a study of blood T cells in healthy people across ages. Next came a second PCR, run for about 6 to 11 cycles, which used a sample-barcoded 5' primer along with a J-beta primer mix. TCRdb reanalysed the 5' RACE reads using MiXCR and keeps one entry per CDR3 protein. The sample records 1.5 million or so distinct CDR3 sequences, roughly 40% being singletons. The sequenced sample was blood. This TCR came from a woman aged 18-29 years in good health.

This CDR3 reads CAGSLETGGHYGYTF. The CDR3 DNA reads TGTGCCGGCAGTTTAGAAACAGGAGGGCACTATGGCTACACCTTC. The chain carries TRBV28 and TRBJ1-2; TRBD1 might be the D (5 bases). The CDR3 loop spans 15 amino acids. Germline CDR1 is MDHEN and CDR2 is SYDVKM.